This T cell receptor beta chain was observed in a study of cytomegalovirus exposure and HLA in healthy donors. Whole-study results and caveats: Some V segments, TRBV6-2 and TRBV6-3 among them, were indistinguishable and were therefore excluded. DRB1 showed the most TCR associations and HLA-C the fewest in a later analysis, as rates varied by HLA locus. Being productive about 87% or about 30% of the time was typical of most TCR beta V segments in an earlier analysis.

To note about this clone: The antigen is not known.

Vbeta (60) and Jbeta (13) primers were used in the PCR. The assay was immunoSEQ multiplex PCR, and TCRdb's table has in-frame clones only and misses some. The sample holds approximately 170,000 clones; roughly four fifths are singletons and the top ten take around 4.1%. V shed 6 bases and J shed 0 bases, with 9 bases lying between them. The CDR3 totals 13 residues. Germline V gene sequence: CDR1 SGDLS, CDR2 YYNGEE. The source material was PBMCs. The origin of this receptor is a man between 45 and 60 years old in good health and CMV-seropositive. The chain has TRBV9 and TRBJ2-5; D unresolved. The CDR3 loop is CASNPGNQETQYF. As DNA, the CDR3 is TGTGCCAGCAACCCAGGAAACCAAGAGACCCAGTACTTC.